This T cell receptor (beta chain) was recovered during a study of blood T cell repertoires in COVID-19 (dated by TCRdb to 2020 to 2021). Background on the whole study: The collaborator samples originated in the United States, Italy and Spain and spanned the acute and convalescent phases of COVID-19. Samples came from the ongoing ImmuneRACE study (first 160 participants) plus 1,254 subjects from 6 global collaborators. HLA class I and class II types, where available, came from metadata supplied by the sample provider rather than from assay-based typing. Sample metadata almost always included a de-identified subject ID, COVID-19 status, age in years and sex. The dataset comprised deeply sampled blood TCRbeta repertoires from subjects exposed to, actively infected with, or recovered from COVID-19. A freely available public database, intended as a resource for researchers studying the immune response to SARS-CoV-2, is where the repertoires were released. The prospective study material was composed of cDNA or gDNA derived from T cells, B-cell-depleted T cells, or PBMCs.

V and J lose 2 bases and 6 bases, and a span of 5 bases separates them. The germline V gene (reference sequence) supplies CDR1 SEHNR and CDR2 FQNEAQ. The CDR3 covers 12 residues, taking in both the cysteine and the phenylalanine. CDR3 DNA only is kept here, 36 bases in frame from base 1. The immunoSEQ Assay, a bias-controlled multiplex PCR, was used to amplify TCRbeta CDR3 regions from genomic DNA. The published analysis was carried out like this. The number of nucleated cells in each sample was estimated by amplification of reference gene primers within the assay. To quantify the absolute abundance of each unique TCRbeta CDR3 rearrangement, sequence reads were collapsed and filtered. For each sample, productive Simpson clonality was calculated as the square root of Simpson's diversity index over productive rearrangements. The immuneACCESS repertoire file appears here via TCRdb, limited to in-frame rearrangements. These files lack a portion of the clones; in checked studies, under half of the deficit traces to unresolved V genes, and the cause of the others is not known. V and J calls plus clone size are reproduced from that table; the DNA served to infer D and trimming. For this sample there are 100,000 to 150,000 clones; 83% appear just once. In total, the top ten clones hold roughly 5.5% of the sample.

Only one count was recorded for this clone. No cognate antigen has been identified for it. Base qualities were left out, and no much larger clone turns up one base away. Study-wide conclusions, independent of this receptor: Clinical and demographic metadata were provided uncurated, with the amount varying by source and participant.

Collaborating institutions collected whole blood in K2EDTA tubes following their own protocols. For TCRbeta analysis, collaborator samples were shipped as frozen whole blood, as isolated PBMCs, or as DNA extracted from either sample type. The TCR comes from a man older than 75 with active or convalescent COVID-19. Material: peripheral blood. This sequence uses TRBV7-9 and TRBJ2-1, with no confident D gene call. CDR3 region: CASSLNSNEQFF. The DNA sequence is TGTGCCAGCAGCTTAAATAGCAATGAGCAGTTCTTC. Where the CDR3 stops, the reference TRBV7-9 and TRBJ2-1 genes take over; the full variable domain is DTGVSQNPRHKITKRGQNVTFRCDPISEHNRLYWYRQTLGQGPEFLTYFQNEAQLEKSRLLSDRFSAERPKGSFSTLEIQRTEQGDSAMYLCASSLNSNEQFFGPGTRLTVL.